The T cell receptor (beta chain) under discussion was sequenced for a study of PD-1 blockade in mismatch repair-deficient tumors. PCR or immunohistochemistry showed mismatch repair deficiency in every enrolled patient. Findings and caveats of the study: After pembrolizumab, tumor-resident clones rose rapidly, then generally contracted before radiologic responses.

Assay used: immunoSEQ multiplex PCR; TCRdb lists only in-frame clones, some missing. Here the sample spans 50,000 to 75,000 clones, 88% being singletons. About this clone itself: The target antigen is unknown.

The CDR3 extends over 15 amino acids. Between the trimmed V and J ends, which lost 0 bases and 0 bases, there was a span of 7 bases. Germline CDR1 is SGHNT and CDR2 is YYREEE (reference sequence). Sequencing used peripheral blood, obtained 52 weeks after starting pembrolizumab. The chain carries TRBV5-4 and TRBJ2-1; no definite D call. The source of this sequence is an adult with mismatch repair-deficient cancer. CDR3 coding DNA: TGTGCCAGCAGCTTGGGCCAGAGCTCCTACAATGAGCAGTTCTTC. Translating it yields CASSLGQSSYNEQFF.